Included here is one T cell receptor beta chain sequence, with context. The CDR3 length is 15 residues. Germline V CDR1 and CDR2: KGHSH, LQKENI. Germline trimming cut 4 bases from V and 5 bases from J; bases unmatched to any gene: 4. The data belong to a study of blood T cell repertoires in COVID-19. Profiled with immunoSEQ multiplex PCR; TCRdb holds only in-frame clones, not every one. The data contain roughly 230,000 clones, 88% of them seen just once; the ten biggest clones take up over 1.5%. Input material: peripheral blood. This receptor was taken from a man aged 65 to 85 with acute or convalescent COVID-19. J is TRBJ2-2 and V is TRBV18, with TRBD1 matching 10 bases. The CDR3 protein is CASSRDRGRTGELFF. CDR3 DNA sequence: TGTGCCAGCTCACGGGACAGGGGTCGGACCGGGGAGCTGTTTTTT.